The source of this T cell receptor (beta chain) is a study of cytomegalovirus exposure and HLA in healthy donors. Whole-study results and caveats: Rarity characterized most TCR sequences, yet some public TCRs appeared in many donors. In a later analysis, V- and J-gene trimming of beta chains associated with a DCLRE1C missense variant, replicated independently.

A note on this clone: The antigen remains undetermined.

60 Vbeta and 13 Jbeta primers were used in PCR. In the study's own analysis: It was a later analysis that counted around 85 million unique TCR beta chains, of which roughly 10 million were shared. Measured with immunoSEQ multiplex PCR; TCRdb has only the in-frame clones, and not every one. V and J calls and clone size are those listed in that table; D and trimming were worked out from the DNA. The sample has about 160,000 clones, 80% seen once. The source of this sequence is a young man in good health and CMV-seronegative. Sequenced sample: PBMCs.

The CDR3 loop is CASSSRQGRGKENIQYF. The CDR3 bases are TGCGCCAGCAGCTCAAGACAGGGAAGGGGTAAGGAAAACATTCAGTACTTC. The chain recombines TRBV5-1 with TRBJ2-4; 7 nucleotides line up with TRBD1. CDR3 length equals 17 residues. Trimming at V came to 3 bases and at J to 5 bases, leaving 14 bases not matched to a gene. Germline V gene sequence: CDR1 SGHRS, CDR2 YFSETQ.